This T cell receptor beta chain stems from a study of control samples from healthy donors and cancer patients. The data were produced by immunoSEQ multiplex PCR, yet TCRdb's version contains in-frame clones alone and is incomplete. The sample lists roughly 180,000 clones, roughly 93% occurring once. The V segment lost 5 bases and the J segment 7 bases; nucleotides outside the gene matches: 9. The CDR3 is made up of 14 amino acids. CDR1 MNHEY and CDR2 SVGAGI come from the germline V gene. The rearrangement joins TRBV6-5 to TRBJ2-7; 9 positions agree with TRBD2. The sample was blood. The sequence derives from a woman aged 55-75 years in good health. The DNA of the CDR3 is TGTGCCAGCAGTCCCTCTGCGGGGGGGCTTGAGCAGTACTTC. It specifies CASSPSAGGLEQYF.